The 21 T cell receptor beta chains presented below share a single source sample, sequenced in a study of beta chain features in type 1 diabetes. What was sequenced were expressed TCRB transcripts, since all of the isolated RNA had been reverse transcribed. Libraries were prepared by immunoSEQ multiplex PCR; TCRdb keeps only in-frame clonotypes and omits some of them. The table lists some 150,000 clones, 6.5% to 8.5% of them singletons. Source material: central memory CD4+ T cells from blood. All receptors come from a woman in her thirties in good health.

The chain couples TRBV9 to TRBJ2-3; 10 nucleotides match TRBD2. V lost 2 bases to trimming and J lost 5 bases; unmatched junction nucleotides: 5. The CDR3 length is 15 residues. Per the germline V gene, CDR1 is SGDLS and CDR2 is YYNGEE. The CDR3 nucleotides read TGTGCCAGCAGCGTCTCTAGCGGGAGTGGAGATACGCAGTATTTT. Translation gives CASSVSSGSGDTQYF.

This clone was observed a few times. The rearrangement uses TRBV2 and TRBJ1-2; D call uncertain. The CDR3 length is 12 residues. V lost 6 bases to trimming and J lost 2 bases, with 7 bases between them. CDR1 and CDR2 (germline): SNHLY, FYNNEI. The CDR3 reads CASRRSNYGYTF. In DNA, the CDR3 is TGTGCCAGCAGGCGGAGCAACTATGGCTACACCTTC. The entire variable domain, with the rest obtained from reference TRBV2 and TRBJ1-2, is as follows: EPEVTQTPSHQVTQMGQEVILRCVPISNHLYFYWYRQILGQKVEFLVSFYNNEISEKSEIFDDQFSVERPDGSNFTLKIRSTKLEDSAMYFCASRRSNYGYTFGSGTRLTVV.

Ten or more counts support this clone. The rearrangement links TRBV7-9 to TRBJ1-5, with D possibly TRBD1 on 6 matching bases. Germline assignment: CDR1 SEHNR and CDR2 FQNEAQ (reference sequence). The CDR3 consists of 13 residues. V lost 8 bases to trimming and J lost 7 bases, with 15 bases between them. The CDR3: CASEGGEGQPQHF. For the CDR3, the DNA is TGTGCCAGCGAGGGGGGGGAAGGACAGCCCCAGCATTTT.

This clone was seen a few times. The rearrangement joins TRBV7-6 to TRBJ2-2; 7 bases map to TRBD1. Germline trimming cut 3 bases from V and 4 bases from J; bases unmatched to any gene: 8. This CDR3 has 16 residues. CDR1 and CDR2 (germline): SGHVS, FNYEAQ. Written as DNA, the CDR3 is TGTGCCAGCAGCTTTTTAAGACAGGGTGGCACCGGGGAGCTGTTTTTT. It encodes CASSFLRQGGTGELFF.

The chain uses TRBV9 and TRBJ1-2; 11 nucleotides align to TRBD1. V lost 2 bases to trimming and J lost 5 bases; unmatched junction nucleotides: 5. This CDR3 has 15 amino acids. The V gene's germline CDR1 is SGDLS and CDR2 YYNGEE. CDR3 in amino acids: CASSVGQGAGYGYTF. The DNA of the CDR3 is TGTGCCAGCAGCGTTGGACAGGGGGCAGGGTATGGCTACACCTTC.

This clone was counted a few times. This chain joins TRBV5-4 and TRBJ1-1, with D unresolved. This CDR3 is 15 amino acids long. Trimming removed 0 bases from V and 2 bases from J, with 11 bases in between. The germline V gene has CDR1 SGHNT and CDR2 YYREEE (reference sequence). This chain's CDR3 is CASSLGGPSNTEAFF. CDR3 nucleotide sequence: TGTGCCAGCAGCTTGGGCGGGCCTTCCAACACTGAAGCTTTCTTT.

V and J are TRBV27 and TRBJ1-2; no definite D call. Germline loops: CDR1 MNHEY, CDR2 SMNVEV (reference sequence). V dropped 4 bases and J dropped 8 bases, with 17 bases sitting between them. CDR3 length equals 14 residues. CDR3: CASSSPEGRGGYTF. The CDR3 nucleotides read TGTGCCAGCAGTTCCCCGGAGGGCCGTGGAGGCTACACCTTC.

The chain recombines TRBV5-4 with TRBJ2-1, with D perhaps matching TRBD2 (6 bases). Trimming cost V 0 bases and J 0 bases, with 13 bases left between them. Germline CDR1 and CDR2: SGHNT and YYREEE (reference sequence). This CDR3 is built from 17 residues. Here the CDR3 DNA reads TGTGCCAGCAGCTTGGCCCGCGGGATTAGCTCCTACAATGAGCAGTTCTTC. Amino acids: CASSLARGISSYNEQFF.

The chain couples TRBV6-5 to TRBJ1-5; 8 bases are shared with TRBD1. The junction had 3 bases not matched to a gene; V was cut back by 4 bases and J by 1 base. The germline V gene encodes CDR1 MNHEY and CDR2 SVGAGI. This CDR3 region has 15 residues. CDR3 residues: CASSFRQGSNQPQHF. CDR3 nucleotides: TGTGCCAGCAGTTTCCGACAGGGGAGCAATCAGCCCCAGCATTTT.

V usage is TRBV2 and J usage is TRBJ2-3; the match to TRBD1 covers 7 bases. The CDR3 length is 18 residues. Looked up from germline, CDR1 is SNHLY and CDR2 is FYNNEI. The trim removed 7 bases at V and 0 bases at J, leaving 16 bases unmatched. The CDR3 nucleotides are TGTGCCAGCACCCCGGCAGGGGGATGGCCCTCTAGCACAGATACGCAGTATTTT. Residues: CASTPAGGWPSSTDTQYF.

In its sample, this clone was seen a few times. The chain recombines TRBV28 with TRBJ1-2; D gene unclear. In germline, CDR1 is MDHEN, CDR2 SYDVKM. The ends were cut back, 4 bases at V and 2 bases at J, with 17 bases in the middle. CDR3 length: 16 residues. The CDR3 DNA sequence: TGTGCCAGCAGTTCGATTTTAGCCAGTCTAAACTATGGCTACACCTTC. Residues: CASSSILASLNYGYTF.

This chain joins TRBV27 and TRBJ2-7, with 8 nucleotides matching TRBD2. Germline CDR1 MNHEY, CDR2 SMNVEV (reference sequence). Losses at the gene ends were 4 bases for V and 5 bases for J; bases not matched to a gene: 10. This CDR3 is 15 amino acids long. The CDR3 is CASSSLAGSYNEQYF. CDR3 DNA: TGTGCCAGCAGTTCATTAGCGGGAAGTTACAACGAGCAGTACTTC.

The rearrangement joins TRBV27 to TRBJ1-4; 8 bases agree with TRBD1. V dropped 4 bases and J dropped 8; count of bases not matched to a gene: 15. In germline, CDR1 is MNHEY, CDR2 SMNVEV (reference sequence). CDR3 length equals 17 residues. The CDR3 spells CASSSTGTGPRGEKLFF. In DNA, the CDR3 is TGTGCCAGCAGTTCAACCGGGACAGGCCCCAGAGGGGAAAAACTGTTTTTT.

A few counts support this clone. At one end the junction does not follow the germline gene, possibly because of a read error. The chain couples TRBV4-2 to TRBJ2-2; the D gene is possibly TRBD1 (6 bases). The CDR3 runs to 16 residues. Germline V gene sequence: CDR1 LGHNA, CDR2 YNFKEQ. DNA for the CDR3: TGTGCCGGCAGCCAGCGCCAGGCGGACAGCACCGGGGAGCTGTTTTTT. Translation gives CAGSQRQADSTGELFF.

The chain joins TRBV18 to TRBJ2-7; 8 positions agree with TRBD1. V was clipped by 6 bases and J by 3 bases; unmatched bases: 4. Germline CDR1 and CDR2: KGHSH and LQKENI. The length of the CDR3 is 13 residues. CDR3 amino acids: CASSLGQGYEQYF. The CDR3 nucleotides read TGTGCCAGCTCGCTAGGACAGGGCTACGAGCAGTACTTC.

This clone appeared a few times. This clone may be a read error of a much larger clone one base away. The chain has TRBV7-3 and TRBJ1-5, with D maybe TRBD1 (5 bases). The V end lost 0 bases, the J end lost 6 bases, and 6 bases lay between the germline ends. The CDR3 extends over 13 amino acids. Germline CDR1 and CDR2: SGHTA and FQGTGA. The CDR3 sequence is CASSLTGGQPQHF. CDR3 sequence (DNA): TGTGCCAGCAGCTTAACCGGGGGTCAGCCCCAGCATTTT.

The V gene is TRBV30, the J gene TRBJ1-1; TRBD1 aligns across 9 bases. Trimming took 8 bases from V and 0 from J; bases not matched to a gene: 4. Germline-derived CDR1 and CDR2 are GTSNPN and SVGIG (reference sequence). This CDR3 comprises 13 residues. The CDR3 nucleotides are TGTGCCGCCGACAGGGGGGTGAACACTGAAGCTTTCTTT. It yields the protein CAADRGVNTEAFF.

In this sample, this clone turned up a few times. The rearrangement uses TRBV7-3 and TRBJ2-4; D may be TRBD1 (5 bases). The CDR3 covers 14 residues. CDR1 SGHTA and CDR2 FQGTGA come from the germline V gene. The V gene lost 5 bases and the J gene lost 8 bases, with 16 bases spanning the gap. CDR3 residues: CASSPSLGADIQYF. The CDR3 nucleotides read TGTGCCAGCAGCCCATCGCTAGGGGCGGACATTCAGTACTTC.

This chain uses TRBV28 with TRBJ1-1; 12 positions match TRBD1. The CDR3 totals 14 residues. The trim removed 11 bases at V and 0 bases at J, leaving 4 bases unmatched. In germline, CDR1 is MDHEN, CDR2 SYDVKM. The CDR3 coding sequence is TGTGCCTTGGGGACAGGGGGCTTGAACACTGAAGCTTTCTTT. It codes for CALGTGGLNTEAFF.

This clone has only a few counts. This chain uses TRBV11-3 with TRBJ2-5; perhaps TRBD2 as D (5 bases). The CDR3 is 13 amino acids. V gave up 5 bases and J gave up 5 bases, with 12 bases separating them. Germline assignment: CDR1 SGHNT and CDR2 YENEEA. The CDR3 reads CASSQVSGETQYF. CDR3 coding DNA: TGTGCCAGCAGCCAGGTCTCGGGGGAGACCCAGTACTTC.

V gene TRBV28 combines with J gene TRBJ2-1, with D possibly matching TRBD2 (5 bases). CDR3 length: 14 residues. V lost 8 bases and J 4 bases, leaving 15 bases between the germline ends. Germline-derived CDR1 and CDR2 are MDHEN and SYDVKM. CDR3 protein: CASLKDFYYNEQFF. The CDR3 DNA sequence: TGTGCCAGCCTAAAGGACTTCTATTACAATGAGCAGTTCTTC. Full variable domain (missing parts from reference TRBV28 and TRBJ2-1): DVKVTQSSRYLVKRTGEKVFLECVQDMDHENMFWYRQDPGLGLRLIYFSYDVKMKEKGDIPEGYSVSREKKERFSLILESASTNQTSMYLCASLKDFYYNEQFFGPGTRLTVL.